These 19 T cell receptor beta chains originate from one sample sequenced in a study of blood T cell repertoires in COVID-19 (dated by TCRdb to about 2020). Library method: the immunoSEQ multiplex PCR assay. TCRdb took this table from immuneACCESS and kept in-frame rearrangements with V and J called. Such tables lack part of the clones; where checked against another copy, unresolved V genes explain under half of the gap, and the rest is unexplained. In this sample the table shows 50,000 or so clones, about 90% of which occur a single time. In total, the top ten clones hold under 8.5% of the sample. Specimen: peripheral blood. The receptors were sampled from a man aged 65 to 85 with active COVID-19.

V and J are TRBV7-9 and TRBJ2-3; tentatively, D is TRBD2 (6 bases). The CDR3 has 17 amino acids. Germline V gene data show CDR1 as SEHNR and CDR2 as FQNEAQ (reference sequence). V lost 5 bases and J lost 6, with 24 bases in between. The CDR3 DNA reads TGTGCCAGCAGCCCCCGTCTAGCCGGGGGAGAGCGGGATACGCAGTATTTT. This encodes CASSPRLAGGERDTQYF. Using reference TRBV7-9 and TRBJ2-3 for the parts outside the CDR3, the full variable domain is DTGVSQNPRHKITKRGQNVTFRCDPISEHNRLYWYRQTLGQGPEFLTYFQNEAQLEKSRLLSDRFSAERPKGSFSTLEIQRTEQGDSAMYLCASSPRLAGGERDTQYFGPGTRLTVL.

V gene TRBV11-3 combines with J gene TRBJ1-2, with a weak D call TRBD1 (6 bases). Deletions cut 6 bases from V and 1 base from J, with 18 bases between. This CDR3 comprises 16 residues. Per germline, CDR1 SGHNT and CDR2 YENEEA. The CDR3 DNA sequence: TGTGCCAGCAGGATAAATAGGGGGACCGGTAACTATGGCTACACCTTC. Its translation is CASRINRGTGNYGYTF.

The rearrangement uses TRBV5-4 and TRBJ2-5, with D possibly matching TRBD1 (6 bases). The V end lost 4 bases, the J end lost 2 bases, and 18 bases lay between the germline ends. The germline gives CDR1 SGHNT, CDR2 YYREEE (reference sequence). The CDR3 extends over 16 amino acids. The CDR3 DNA follows: TGTGCCAGCAGCCGAAACCGACAGGAGCCGCAAGAGACCCAGTACTTC. It yields the protein CASSRNRQEPQETQYF.

The genes are TRBV6-5 and TRBJ1-1; a weak D match, TRBD1 (6 bases). The germline V gene has CDR1 MNHEY and CDR2 SVGAGI. V was trimmed by 4 bases and J by 1 base, leaving 10 bases between them. The CDR3 contains 14 residues. CDR3 protein: CASSSSTGNTEAFF. The CDR3 DNA sequence: TGTGCCAGCAGTTCCTCGACAGGGAACACTGAAGCTTTCTTT.

The V and J genes are TRBV27 and TRBJ2-1, with 7 nucleotides matching TRBD2. CDR3 size: 15 residues. The V segment lost 2 bases and the J segment 2 bases; nucleotides outside the gene matches: 3. Per the germline V gene, CDR1 is MNHEY and CDR2 is SMNVEV (reference sequence). The CDR3 DNA follows: TGTGCCAGCAGTTTAGCGGGGGAACCCTACAATGAGCAGTTCTTC. Residues: CASSLAGEPYNEQFF.

This clone appeared a few times. The chain recombines TRBV5-1 with TRBJ1-5; the D is unclear. V gave up 0 bases and J gave up 0 bases, with 7 bases separating them. Per the germline V gene, CDR1 is SGHRS and CDR2 is YFSETQ. There are 15 residues in the CDR3. The CDR3 bases are TGCGCCAGCAGCTTGGAAGGAGATAGCAATCAGCCCCAGCATTTT. This gives the protein CASSLEGDSNQPQHF.

The chain has TRBV7-5 and TRBJ2-1; the DNA was not used to check the table's D call, TRBD2. TRBV7-5 is a pseudogene locus. The CDR3 has 15 amino acids. The CDR3 coding sequence is TGTGCCAGAAGGGGCGGCTTAGCGGGGGGGCATGAGCAGTTCTTC. Protein product: CARRGGLAGGHEQFF.

The chain's CDR3 is CATSRVTGDSYEQYF. The CDR3 nucleotides read TGTGCCACCAGCAGAGTGACAGGGGACTCCTACGAGCAGTACTTC. This chain links TRBV15 with TRBJ2-7, with 8 bases fitting TRBD1. The germline gives CDR1 LNHNV, CDR2 YYDKDF (reference sequence). Trimming cost V 1 base and J 0 bases; bases outside gene matches: 2. This CDR3 spans 15 amino acids.

The chain is built from TRBV5-1 and TRBJ2-5, with a tentative D call TRBD2 (7 bases). CDR1 is SGHRS, CDR2 YFSETQ, per germline. The length of the CDR3 is 14 residues. Trimming cost V 1 base and J 5 bases, with 12 bases left between them. Here the CDR3 DNA reads TGCGCCAGCAGCTTGCCGGGGGGCAGTGAGACCCAGTACTTC. Encoded protein: CASSLPGGSETQYF.

V usage is TRBV10-3 and J usage is TRBJ2-1; D perhaps matches TRBD2 (6 bases). With 0 bases removed from V and 8 bases from J, the gap between germline ends came to 8 bases. The CDR3 totals 13 residues. Germline V lookup: CDR1 ENHRY, CDR2 SYGVKD. In DNA, the CDR3 is TGTGCCATCAGTGAGTCGAGGAGGGATGAGCAGTTCTTC. Its translation is CAISESRRDEQFF.

This rearrangement joins TRBV5-1 to TRBJ2-1; 8 bases match TRBD2. The CDR3 runs to 14 residues. The trim removed 7 bases at V and 1 base at J, leaving 4 bases unmatched. Germline V gives CDR1 SGHRS, CDR2 YFSETQ. CDR3: CASRREGSYNEQFF. The CDR3 region has the DNA TGCGCCAGCCGACGGGAGGGGTCCTACAATGAGCAGTTCTTC. The whole variable domain, filled in from reference TRBV5-1 and TRBJ2-1, reads KAGVTQTPRYLIKTRGQQVTLSCSPISGHRSVSWYQQTPGQGLQFLFEYFSETQRNKGNFPGRFSGRQFSNSRSEMNVSTLELGDSALYLCASRREGSYNEQFFGPGTRLTVL.

The V and J genes are TRBV18 and TRBJ2-3; tentatively, D is TRBD1 (7 bases). The germline gives CDR1 KGHSH, CDR2 LQKENI. Trimming pared 3 bases from V and 14 bases from J, leaving 21 bases between. This CDR3 has 14 residues. CDR3 bases: TGTGCCAGCTCACCGAACCCCGGAGGGGGCCAGGGGTATTTT. Protein sequence: CASSPNPGGGQGYF.

The gene calls are TRBV6-2 or TRBV6-3 and TRBJ2-3, with TRBD2 identical over 7 bases. This CDR3 spans 17 amino acids. V lost 0 bases and J lost 6; bases outside the gene matches: 12. The germline V gene has CDR1 MNHEY and CDR2 SVGEGT. Written as DNA, the CDR3 is TGTGCCAGCAGTTACTCACCTGGGGAGGGGCGGAGGGATACGCAGTATTTT. This sequence encodes CASSYSPGEGRRDTQYF.

V is TRBV7-9 and J is TRBJ2-5; tentative D call: TRBD1 (5 bases). This CDR3 is built from 15 residues. Per germline, CDR1 SEHNR and CDR2 FQNEAQ (reference sequence). V gave up 1 base and J gave up 0 bases, with 9 bases separating them. DNA for the CDR3: TGTGCCAGCAGCTTAGAGGGGCTCTACCAAGAGACCCAGTACTTC. It specifies CASSLEGLYQETQYF. Full variable domain (missing parts from reference TRBV7-9 and TRBJ2-5): DTGVSQNPRHKITKRGQNVTFRCDPISEHNRLYWYRQTLGQGPEFLTYFQNEAQLEKSRLLSDRFSAERPKGSFSTLEIQRTEQGDSAMYLCASSLEGLYQETQYFGPGTRLLVL.

The chain combines TRBV21-1 with TRBJ2-2; the DNA was not used to check the table's D call, TRBD2. TRBV21-1 is a known pseudogene. This CDR3 is 15 amino acids long. The CDR3 here is CASSNAGGPPGELFF. CDR3 nucleotide sequence: TGTGCCAGCAGCAATGCGGGGGGGCCACCCGGGGAGCTGTTTTTT.

The V gene is TRBV18, the J gene TRBJ1-5; weak D call: TRBD1 (5 bases). CDR3 length: 16 amino acids. CDR1 and CDR2 (germline): KGHSH, LQKENI. V was cut by 0 bases and J by 1 base, with 10 bases left in between. The CDR3 sequence: CASSPPDTGSNQPQHF. Here the CDR3 DNA reads TGTGCCAGCTCACCACCGGACACCGGGAGCAATCAGCCCCAGCATTTT.

The J gene is TRBJ2-3, the V gene TRBV9; 7 bases line up with TRBD2. Germline V gene lookup returns CDR1 SGDLS and CDR2 YYNGEE. The CDR3 is made up of 13 amino acids. The V segment lost 3 bases and the J segment 8 bases; nucleotides outside the gene matches: 6. CDR3 region: CASSGGTGGTQYF. CDR3 DNA: TGTGCCAGCAGCGGTGGAACGGGGGGTACGCAGTATTTT.

The rearrangement links TRBV6-5 to TRBJ1-5; TRBD1 matches at 10 bases. This CDR3 comprises 15 residues. Trimming removed 6 bases from V and 4 bases from J; junction bases left unmatched: 6. Germline assignment: CDR1 MNHEY and CDR2 SVGAGI. The CDR3 region has the DNA TGTGCCAGCAGCAAGGACAGGGGGAATAATCAGCCCCAGCATTTT. It codes for CASSKDRGNNQPQHF.

In DNA, the CDR3 is TGTGCCAGCAGGGGACCGACTAGCGGGGGGGACACAGATACGCAGTATTTT. It is translated as CASRGPTSGGDTDTQYF. The chain employs TRBV2 and TRBJ2-3; 14 positions agree with TRBD2. This CDR3 is built from 17 residues. V was clipped by 6 bases and J by 2 bases; unmatched bases: 7. CDR1 and CDR2 from the germline V gene are SNHLY and FYNNEI.